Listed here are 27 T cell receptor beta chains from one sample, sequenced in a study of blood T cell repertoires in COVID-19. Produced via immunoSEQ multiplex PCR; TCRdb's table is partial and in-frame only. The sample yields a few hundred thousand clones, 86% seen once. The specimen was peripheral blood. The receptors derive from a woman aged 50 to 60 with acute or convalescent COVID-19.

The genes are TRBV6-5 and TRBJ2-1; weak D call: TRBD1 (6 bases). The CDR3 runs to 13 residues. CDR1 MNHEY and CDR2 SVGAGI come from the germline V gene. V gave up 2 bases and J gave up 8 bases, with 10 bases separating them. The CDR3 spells CASSYKGVDEQFF. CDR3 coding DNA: TGTGCCAGCAGTTACAAGGGGGTCGATGAGCAGTTCTTC.

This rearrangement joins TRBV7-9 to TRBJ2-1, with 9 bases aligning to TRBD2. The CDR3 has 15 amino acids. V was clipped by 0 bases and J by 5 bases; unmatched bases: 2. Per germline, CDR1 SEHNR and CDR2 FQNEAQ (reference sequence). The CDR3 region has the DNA TGTGCCAGCAGCTTAGCACTAGCGGGCCACAATGAGCAGTTCTTC. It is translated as CASSLALAGHNEQFF.

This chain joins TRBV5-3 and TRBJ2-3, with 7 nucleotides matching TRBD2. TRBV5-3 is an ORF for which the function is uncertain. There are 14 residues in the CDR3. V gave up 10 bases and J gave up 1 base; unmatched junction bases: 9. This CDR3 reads CAPAGRGGTDTQYF. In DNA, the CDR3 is TGTGCCCCAGCCGGTCGGGGGGGCACAGATACGCAGTATTTT.

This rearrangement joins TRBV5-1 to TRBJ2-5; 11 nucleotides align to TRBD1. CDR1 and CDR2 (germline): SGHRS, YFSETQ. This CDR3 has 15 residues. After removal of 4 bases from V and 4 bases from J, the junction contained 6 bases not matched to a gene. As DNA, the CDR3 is TGCGCCAGCAGCCCCTACGGGACAGGGGGAGAGACCCAGTACTTC. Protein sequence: CASSPYGTGGETQYF.

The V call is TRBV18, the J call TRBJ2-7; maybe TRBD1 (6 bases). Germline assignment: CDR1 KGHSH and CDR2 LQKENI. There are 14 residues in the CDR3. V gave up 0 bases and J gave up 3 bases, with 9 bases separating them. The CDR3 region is CASSPPQGHYEQYF. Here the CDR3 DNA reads TGTGCCAGCTCACCACCGCAGGGGCACTACGAGCAGTACTTC.

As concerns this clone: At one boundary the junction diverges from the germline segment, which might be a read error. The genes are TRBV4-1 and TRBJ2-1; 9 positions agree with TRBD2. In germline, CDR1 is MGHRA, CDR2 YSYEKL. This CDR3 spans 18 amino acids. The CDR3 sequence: CASSQDRAVAGAYTEQFF. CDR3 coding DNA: TGCGCCAGCAGCCAAGATCGCGCGGTAGCGGGGGCCTACACTGAGCAGTTCTTC.

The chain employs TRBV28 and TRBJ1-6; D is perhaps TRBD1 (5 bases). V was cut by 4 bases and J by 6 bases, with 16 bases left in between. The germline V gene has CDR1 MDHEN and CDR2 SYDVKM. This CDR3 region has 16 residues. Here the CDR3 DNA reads TGTGCCAGCAGTTCGGTGGGGGGTAAGCCTAATTCACCCCTCCACTTT. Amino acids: CASSSVGGKPNSPLHF.

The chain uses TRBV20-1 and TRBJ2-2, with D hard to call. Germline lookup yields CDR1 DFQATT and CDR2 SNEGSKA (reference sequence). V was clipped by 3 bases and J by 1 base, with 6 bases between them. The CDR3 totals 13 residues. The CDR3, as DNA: TGCAGTGCTAGTTGGCTGAACACCGGGGAGCTGTTTTTT. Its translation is CSASWLNTGELFF.

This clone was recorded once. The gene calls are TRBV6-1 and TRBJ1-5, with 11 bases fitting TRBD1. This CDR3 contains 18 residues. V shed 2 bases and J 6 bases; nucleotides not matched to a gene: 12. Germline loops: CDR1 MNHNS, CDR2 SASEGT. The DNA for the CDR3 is TGTGCCAGCAGTGAAAGGGGGGACAGGGGGTTTTTTGGTCAGCCCCAGCATTTT. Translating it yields CASSERGDRGFFGQPQHF.

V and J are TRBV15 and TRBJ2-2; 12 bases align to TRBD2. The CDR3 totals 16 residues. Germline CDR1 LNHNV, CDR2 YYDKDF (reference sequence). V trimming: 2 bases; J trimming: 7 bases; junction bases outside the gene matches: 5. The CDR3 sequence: CATSRNLAGGDGELFF. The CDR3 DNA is TGTGCCACCAGCAGAAATCTAGCGGGAGGGGACGGGGAGCTGTTTTTT.

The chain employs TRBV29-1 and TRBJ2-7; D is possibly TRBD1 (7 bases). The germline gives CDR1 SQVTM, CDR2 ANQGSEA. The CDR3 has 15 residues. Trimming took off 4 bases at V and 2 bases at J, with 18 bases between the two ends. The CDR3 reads CSVGLDRVEAYEQYF. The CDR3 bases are TGCAGCGTTGGACTAGACAGGGTAGAAGCCTACGAGCAGTACTTC.

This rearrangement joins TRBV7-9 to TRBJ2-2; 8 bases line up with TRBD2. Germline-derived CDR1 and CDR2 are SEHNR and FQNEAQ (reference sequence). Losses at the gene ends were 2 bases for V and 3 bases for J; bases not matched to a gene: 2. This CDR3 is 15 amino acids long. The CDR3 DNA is TGTGCCAGCAGCTTAAAAGCGGGGGACACCGGGGAGCTGTTTTTT. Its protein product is CASSLKAGDTGELFF.

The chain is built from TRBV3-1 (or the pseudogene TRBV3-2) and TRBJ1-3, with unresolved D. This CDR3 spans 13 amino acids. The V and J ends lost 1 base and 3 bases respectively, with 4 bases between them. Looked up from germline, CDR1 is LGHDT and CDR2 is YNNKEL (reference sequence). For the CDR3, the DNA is TGTGCCAGCAGCCAAGGTTATGGAAACACCATATATTTT. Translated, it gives CASSQGYGNTIYF.

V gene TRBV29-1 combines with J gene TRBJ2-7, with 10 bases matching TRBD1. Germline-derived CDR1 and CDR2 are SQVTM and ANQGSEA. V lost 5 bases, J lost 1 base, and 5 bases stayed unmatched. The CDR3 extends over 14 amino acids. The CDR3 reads CSVTTGGSSYEQYF. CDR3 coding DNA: TGCAGCGTTACGACAGGGGGCTCGTCCTACGAGCAGTACTTC.

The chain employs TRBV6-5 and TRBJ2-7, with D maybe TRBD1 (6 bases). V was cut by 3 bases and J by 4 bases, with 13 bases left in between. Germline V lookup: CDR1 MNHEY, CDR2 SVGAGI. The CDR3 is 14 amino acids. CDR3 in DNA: TGTGCCAGCAGTTATTTGACAGGTCCGTACGAGCAGTACTTC. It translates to CASSYLTGPYEQYF.

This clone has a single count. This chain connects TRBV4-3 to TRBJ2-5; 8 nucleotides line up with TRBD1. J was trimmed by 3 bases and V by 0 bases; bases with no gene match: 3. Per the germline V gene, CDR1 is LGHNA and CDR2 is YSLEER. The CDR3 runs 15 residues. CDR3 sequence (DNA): TGCGCCAGCAGCCAAGAGGTGACAGGGGAAGAGACCCAGTACTTC. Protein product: CASSQEVTGEETQYF.

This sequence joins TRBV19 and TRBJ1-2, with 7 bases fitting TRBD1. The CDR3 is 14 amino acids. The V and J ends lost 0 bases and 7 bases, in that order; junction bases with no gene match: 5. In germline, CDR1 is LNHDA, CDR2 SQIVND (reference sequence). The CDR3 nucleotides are TGTGCCAGTAGTATAGATCACAGGGGCAGTGGCTACACCTTC. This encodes CASSIDHRGSGYTF.

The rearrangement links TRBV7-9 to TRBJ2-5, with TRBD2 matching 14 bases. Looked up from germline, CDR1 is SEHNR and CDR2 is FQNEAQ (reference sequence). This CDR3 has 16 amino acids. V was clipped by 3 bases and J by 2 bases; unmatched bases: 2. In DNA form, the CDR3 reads TGTGCCAGCAGCTTCGGGACTAGCGGGAGTCAAGAGACCCAGTACTTC. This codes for CASSFGTSGSQETQYF.

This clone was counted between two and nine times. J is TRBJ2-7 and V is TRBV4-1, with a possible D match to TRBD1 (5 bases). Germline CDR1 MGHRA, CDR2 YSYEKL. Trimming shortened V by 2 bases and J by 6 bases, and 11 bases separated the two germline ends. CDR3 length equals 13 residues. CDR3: CASSQQTVSEQYF. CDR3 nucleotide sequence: TGCGCCAGCAGCCAACAGACAGTGTCCGAGCAGTACTTC.

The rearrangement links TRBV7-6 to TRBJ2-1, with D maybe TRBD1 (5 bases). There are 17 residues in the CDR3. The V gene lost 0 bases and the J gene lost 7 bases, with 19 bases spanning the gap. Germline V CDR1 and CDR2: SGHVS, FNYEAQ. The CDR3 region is CASSLAGSGFIWNEQFF. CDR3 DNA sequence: TGTGCCAGCAGCTTAGCAGGGTCAGGGTTTATCTGGAATGAGCAGTTCTTC. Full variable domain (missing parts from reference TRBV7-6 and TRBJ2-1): GAGVSQSPRYKVTKRGQDVALRCDPISGHVSLYWYRQALGQGPEFLTYFNYEAQQDKSGLPNDRFSAERPEGSISTLTIQRTEQRDSAMYRCASSLAGSGFIWNEQFFGPGTRLTVL.

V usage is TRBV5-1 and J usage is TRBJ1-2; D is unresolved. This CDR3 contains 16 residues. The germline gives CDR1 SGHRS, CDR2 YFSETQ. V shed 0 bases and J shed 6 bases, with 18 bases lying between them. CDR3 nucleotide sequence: TGCGCCAGCAGCTTGGGTCGGCTCACCCCGGAGGATGGCTACACCTTC. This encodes CASSLGRLTPEDGYTF.

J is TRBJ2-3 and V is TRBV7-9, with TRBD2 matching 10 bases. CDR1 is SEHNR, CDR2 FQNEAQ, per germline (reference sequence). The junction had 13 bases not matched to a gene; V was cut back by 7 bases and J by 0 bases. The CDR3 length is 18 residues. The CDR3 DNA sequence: TGTGCCAGCATCCTTAGTGGACTAGCGGAAGAGAGCACAGATACGCAGTATTTT. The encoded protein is CASILSGLAEESTDTQYF.

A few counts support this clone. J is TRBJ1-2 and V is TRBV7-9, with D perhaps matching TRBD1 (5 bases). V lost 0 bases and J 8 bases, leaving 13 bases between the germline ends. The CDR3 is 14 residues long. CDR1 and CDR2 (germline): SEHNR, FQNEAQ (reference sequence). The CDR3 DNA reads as TGTGCCAGCAGCTTAGCGGGGCAGGCGGAGGGCTACACCTTC. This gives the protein CASSLAGQAEGYTF.

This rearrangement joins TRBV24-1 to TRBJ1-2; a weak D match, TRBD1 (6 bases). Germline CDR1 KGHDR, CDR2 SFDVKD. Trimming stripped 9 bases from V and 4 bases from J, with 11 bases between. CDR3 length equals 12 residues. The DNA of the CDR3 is TGTGCCACCGAGGACAGCTTCTATGGCTACACCTTC. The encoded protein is CATEDSFYGYTF.

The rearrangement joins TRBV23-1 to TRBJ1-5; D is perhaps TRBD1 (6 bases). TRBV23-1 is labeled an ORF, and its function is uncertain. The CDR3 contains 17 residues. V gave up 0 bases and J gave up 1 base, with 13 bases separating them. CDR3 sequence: CASSQSGARESNQPQHF. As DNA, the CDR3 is TGCGCCAGCAGTCAATCGGGGGCCAGGGAGAGCAATCAGCCCCAGCATTTT.

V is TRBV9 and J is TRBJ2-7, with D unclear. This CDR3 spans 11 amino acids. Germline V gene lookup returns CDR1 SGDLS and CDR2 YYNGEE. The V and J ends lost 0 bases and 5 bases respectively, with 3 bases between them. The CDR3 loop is CASSVGDEQYF. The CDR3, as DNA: TGTGCCAGCAGCGTAGGAGACGAGCAGTACTTC.

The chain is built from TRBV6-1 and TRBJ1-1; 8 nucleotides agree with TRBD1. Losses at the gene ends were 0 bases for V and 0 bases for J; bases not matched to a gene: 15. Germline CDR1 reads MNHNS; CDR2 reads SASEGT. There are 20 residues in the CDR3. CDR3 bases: TGTGCCAGCAGTGAAGCATTCCGGCAGGGGGCCCCAAATTTGAACACTGAAGCTTTCTTT. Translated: CASSEAFRQGAPNLNTEAFF.